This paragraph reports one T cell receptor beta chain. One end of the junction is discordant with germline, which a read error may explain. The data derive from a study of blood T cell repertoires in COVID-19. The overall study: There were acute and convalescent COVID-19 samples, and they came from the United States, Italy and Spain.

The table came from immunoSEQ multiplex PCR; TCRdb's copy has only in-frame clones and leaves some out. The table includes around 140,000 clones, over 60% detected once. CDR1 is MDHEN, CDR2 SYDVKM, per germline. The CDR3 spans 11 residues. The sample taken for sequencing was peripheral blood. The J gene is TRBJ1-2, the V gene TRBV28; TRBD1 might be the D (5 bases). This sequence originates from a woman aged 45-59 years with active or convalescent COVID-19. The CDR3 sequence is CASSLRGKVAF. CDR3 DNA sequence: TGTGCCAGCAGTTTAAGGGGTAAAGTGGCCTTC.